What follows are 21 T cell receptor beta chains derived from one specimen sequenced in a study of CD8+ T cells in alopecia areata. Treatment defined: oral pan-JAK inhibitor, 5-10 mg twice daily. Following extraction, RNA underwent reverse transcription to cDNA, which served as the sequencing template. The assay was immunoSEQ multiplex PCR, and TCRdb's table has in-frame clones only and misses some. The sample yields some 190,000 clones, approximately 70% seen once. Sample: CD4+ T cells sorted from blood, taken at week 44, from a patient treated with tofacitinib. The receptors were sampled from a human donor with alopecia areata.

The chain couples TRBV30 to TRBJ2-1, with 9 bases matching TRBD2. J gave up 7 bases and V 2 bases, and 9 bases lay outside the gene matches. Per germline, CDR1 GTSNPN and CDR2 SVGIG (reference sequence). This CDR3 region has 15 residues. The CDR3 nucleotides read TGTGCCTGGAGTAGGCGGGGGGGAAGGAAAAATGAGCAGTTCTTC. Protein product: CAWSRRGGRKNEQFF.

In regard to this clone: The same CDR3 arises from other DNA sequences in this sample as well. The rearrangement uses TRBV7-2 and TRBJ1-2; D is possibly TRBD1 (5 bases). CDR3 length: 12 residues. Trimming left V 2 bases short and J 5 bases short, with 6 bases between. Germline V CDR1 and CDR2: SGHTA, FQGNSA. The CDR3 is CASSLQGYGYTF. The CDR3 DNA is TGTGCCAGCAGCTTACAGGGATATGGCTACACCTTC.

This sequence joins TRBV30 and TRBJ1-6, with D uncertain. The CDR3 extends over 12 amino acids. Per the germline V gene, CDR1 is GTSNPN and CDR2 is SVGIG (reference sequence). The ends were cut back, 0 bases at V and 9 bases at J, with 6 bases in the middle. CDR3 sequence: CAWSVLGSPLHF. In nucleotides, the CDR3 is TGTGCCTGGAGTGTACTGGGTTCACCCCTCCACTTT.

The chain combines TRBV7-2 with TRBJ1-1, with TRBD1 as a possible D gene (5 bases). The CDR3 has 15 amino acids. V gave up 1 base and J gave up 6 bases, with 15 bases separating them. Germline V CDR1 and CDR2: SGHTA, FQGNSA. The DNA of the CDR3 is TGTGCCAGCAGCTTAGAGACAGCCAGGCGGGCTGAAGCTTTCTTT. Protein product: CASSLETARRAEAFF.

This clone turned up a few times. The CDR3 DNA follows: TGTGCCTGGAGTGTTAAGAGGGATGGAGATACGCAGTATTTT. Protein product: CAWSVKRDGDTQYF. This rearrangement joins TRBV30 to TRBJ2-3, with TRBD2 as a possible D gene (5 bases). Germline V lookup: CDR1 GTSNPN, CDR2 SVGIG (reference sequence). The V and J ends lost 0 bases and 5 bases respectively, with 12 bases between them. This CDR3 is 14 amino acids long.

Only a few counts were recorded for this clone. The chain carries TRBV19 and TRBJ1-5; D uncertain. In germline, CDR1 is LNHDA, CDR2 SQIVND (reference sequence). Trimming took 0 bases from V and 9 from J, leaving 12 bases between them. The CDR3 has 14 residues. The CDR3 sequence is CASSIDPGYPPQHF. CDR3 DNA sequence: TGTGCCAGTAGTATAGATCCGGGTTATCCGCCCCAGCATTTT.

This clone turned up a few times. The chain has TRBV15 and TRBJ2-7; no clear D gene. The V gene lost 0 bases and the J gene lost 7 bases, with 16 bases spanning the gap. The germline V gene encodes CDR1 LNHNV and CDR2 YYDKDF (reference sequence). The CDR3 extends over 15 amino acids. For the CDR3, the DNA is TGTGCCACCAGCAGAGATGCGTCCAATGATGGGGAGCAGTACTTC. Protein: CATSRDASNDGEQYF. Full variable domain (remainder filled in from reference TRBV15 and TRBJ2-7): DAMVIQNPRYQVTQFGKPVTLSCSQTLNHNVMYWYQQKSSQAPKLLFHYYDKDFNNEADTPDNFQSRRPNTSFCFLDIRSPGLGDTAMYLCATSRDASNDGEQYFGPGTRLTVT.

This clone was detected only once. The chain uses TRBV7-8 and TRBJ2-3, with D perhaps TRBD1 (5 bases). This CDR3 spans 11 amino acids. The V gene's germline CDR1 is SGHVS and CDR2 FQNEAQ. V shed 3 bases and J shed 13 bases, with 11 bases lying between them. The CDR3, as DNA: TGTGCCAGCAGCTTGACAGAGAAGAAGTATTTT. This translates into CASSLTEKKYF.

This rearrangement joins TRBV30 to TRBJ1-5; D gene uncertain. CDR1 and CDR2 from the germline V gene are GTSNPN and SVGIG (reference sequence). The CDR3 consists of 14 residues. V dropped 5 bases and J dropped 2 bases, with 13 bases sitting between them. CDR3 protein: CAWSSLGGNQPQHF. DNA of the CDR3: TGTGCCTGGTCGAGCCTTGGGGGCAATCAGCCCCAGCATTTT.

V gene TRBV30 combines with J gene TRBJ2-3; D gene uncertain. The CDR3 covers 11 residues. With 4 bases removed from V and 5 bases from J, the gap between germline ends came to 7 bases. In germline, CDR1 is GTSNPN, CDR2 SVGIG (reference sequence). DNA for the CDR3: TGTGCCTGGACACCGGGAGATACGCAGTATTTT. Its translation is CAWTPGDTQYF.

The rearrangement joins TRBV5-1 to TRBJ1-1, with a possible D match to TRBD1 (5 bases). There are 13 residues in the CDR3. Looked up from germline, CDR1 is SGHRS and CDR2 is YFSETQ. V lost 7 bases and J 2 bases, leaving 12 bases between the germline ends. The CDR3 DNA reads as TGCGCCAGCTGTGACAGTAGCAACACTGAAGCTTTCTTT. Translated, it gives CASCDSSNTEAFF. The whole variable domain, filled in from reference TRBV5-1 and TRBJ1-1, reads KAGVTQTPRYLIKTRGQQVTLSCSPISGHRSVSWYQQTPGQGLQFLFEYFSETQRNKGNFPGRFSGRQFSNSRSEMNVSTLELGDSALYLCASCDSSNTEAFFGQGTRLTVV.

The genes are TRBV2 and TRBJ2-7; D is possibly TRBD1 or TRBD2 (5 bases each). V was shortened by 3 bases and J by 2 bases, with 11 bases between the two germline ends. Germline loops: CDR1 SNHLY, CDR2 FYNNEI. This CDR3 is built from 14 residues. The CDR3 sequence is CASSDSGTPYEQYF. The CDR3 DNA follows: TGTGCCAGCAGTGACTCGGGGACCCCCTACGAGCAGTACTTC.

This clone was observed a handful of times. The chain has TRBV2 and TRBJ1-5, with D maybe TRBD1 (6 bases). Germline V gives CDR1 SNHLY, CDR2 FYNNEI. The CDR3 runs 15 residues. Trimming shortened V by 8 bases and J by 3 bases, and 17 bases separated the two germline ends. CDR3 nucleotides: TGTGCCAGCGCGGCCAGGGGCAGCCCCAATCAGCCCCAGCATTTT. This codes for CASAARGSPNQPQHF.

This chain joins TRBV7-2 and TRBJ1-2; 8 bases match TRBD1. Germline-derived CDR1 and CDR2 are SGHTA and FQGNSA. CDR3 length equals 13 residues. V shed 5 bases, J shed 8 bases, and the junction held 7 bases outside the gene matches. CDR3 loop: CASSLDRGNGYTF. The CDR3 DNA is TGTGCCAGCAGCCTAGACAGGGGAAACGGCTACACCTTC. Full variable domain (outside the CDR3, taken from reference TRBV7-2 and TRBJ1-2): GAGVSQSPSNKVTEKGKDVELRCDPISGHTALYWYRQSLGQGLEFLIYFQGNSAPDKSGLPSDRFSAERTGGSVSTLTIQRTQQEDSAVYLCASSLDRGNGYTFGSGTRLTVV.

V and J are TRBV25-1 and TRBJ1-5; D may be TRBD1 (5 bases). V gave up 9 bases and J gave up 3 bases, with 12 bases separating them. This CDR3 has 13 residues. Germline assignment: CDR1 MGHDK and CDR2 SYGVNS. The DNA of the CDR3 is TGTGCCAGTGGGGACGGGGACAATCAGCCCCAGCATTTT. It yields the protein CASGDGDNQPQHF.

At least ten counts were recorded for this clone. The chain is built from TRBV7-9 and TRBJ2-4, with 10 bases that match TRBD1. V lost 1 base, J lost 0 bases, and 0 bases stayed unmatched. Germline values: CDR1 SEHNR, CDR2 FQNEAQ (reference sequence). The CDR3 spans 16 residues. The CDR3 bases are TGTGCCAGCAGCTTAGGGGACAGGGGAGCCAAAAACATTCAGTACTTC. Translation gives CASSLGDRGAKNIQYF. The full variable domain, with the rest looked up from reference TRBV7-9 and TRBJ2-4, is DTGVSQNPRHKITKRGQNVTFRCDPISEHNRLYWYRQTLGQGPEFLTYFQNEAQLEKSRLLSDRFSAERPKGSFSTLEIQRTEQGDSAMYLCASSLGDRGAKNIQYFGAGTRLSVL.

The chain employs TRBV9 and TRBJ2-2; a possible D gene is TRBD2 (5 bases). The CDR3 spans 17 residues. Trimming removed 4 bases from V and 6 bases from J, with 22 bases in between. The germline V gene encodes CDR1 SGDLS and CDR2 YYNGEE. CDR3 DNA: TGTGCCAGCAGCCCTCTTGCGTCGGGGATCTTTTCCGGGGAGCTGTTTTTT. This sequence encodes CASSPLASGIFSGELFF.

This clone was found a few times. V and J are TRBV27 and TRBJ2-1, with 11 bases lining up with TRBD2. The CDR3 is made up of 15 amino acids. Germline values: CDR1 MNHEY, CDR2 SMNVEV (reference sequence). The V segment lost 3 bases and the J segment 10 bases; nucleotides outside the gene matches: 8. The CDR3 protein is CASSFGGLAGGEQFF. CDR3 DNA sequence: TGTGCCAGCAGTTTCGGTGGGCTAGCGGGAGGCGAGCAGTTCTTC.

This clone was recorded only once. This chain uses TRBV2 with TRBJ2-7, with 7 bases identical to TRBD1. Germline CDR1 reads SNHLY; CDR2 reads FYNNEI. There are 14 residues in the CDR3. The J segment lost 1 base and the V segment lost 8 bases, leaving 8 bases of the junction unmatched. CDR3 in amino acids: CASWGTVTSYEQYF. CDR3 bases: TGTGCCAGCTGGGGGACAGTGACGTCCTACGAGCAGTACTTC.

The table lists this clone with a few counts. The chain is built from TRBV18 and TRBJ1-3; D remains unclear. CDR1 and CDR2 from the germline V gene are KGHSH and LQKENI. The CDR3 sequence is 13 residues long. Trimming removed 7 bases at V and 0 bases at J, with 7 bases between. The CDR3 region has the DNA TGTGCCAGCTATGACACCTCTGGAAACACCATATATTTT. It translates to CASYDTSGNTIYF.

This clone has just one count. The rearrangement links TRBV2 to TRBJ2-3; perhaps TRBD2 as D (6 bases). Deletions cut 11 bases from V and 2 bases from J, with 11 bases between. From germline, CDR1 is SNHLY and CDR2 FYNNEI. The CDR3 runs to 12 residues. CDR3 nucleotides: TGTGCCGGAGGGTGGACCACAGATACGCAGTATTTT. This sequence encodes CAGGWTTDTQYF.